The TCR beta chain described here comes from a study of blood T cell repertoires in COVID-19. For the study at large: COVID-19 samples from acute and convalescent phases originated in the United States, Italy and Spain. From T cells, B-cell-depleted T cells, or PBMCs came the material, which was cDNA or gDNA.

The CDR3 contains 14 residues. Germline values: CDR1 ENHRY, CDR2 SYGVKD. Trimming cost V 10 bases and J 5 bases; bases outside gene matches: 7. Under the authors' procedure: Reference gene primer amplification yielded estimated nucleated cell counts. Produced via immunoSEQ multiplex PCR; TCRdb's table is partial and in-frame only. V, J and clone size were drawn from that table, and D and trimming were deduced from the DNA. The table records around 350,000 clones, around 87% of them present only once. This chain connects TRBV10-3 to TRBJ2-1; 11 positions agree with TRBD2. The sequence came from a human donor in a cohort sampled during active COVID-19. Sequenced sample: peripheral blood. CDR3 bases: TGTGCCACTCGAACTAGCGGGGGTAACAATGAGCAGTTCTTC. Residues: CATRTSGGNNEQFF.